This TCR beta chain was recovered during a study of cytomegalovirus exposure and HLA in healthy donors. For the study at large: HLA-typed donors were the source of roughly 85 million unique TCRs held in an early data release. General study findings and limits: For most TCR beta V segments, an earlier analysis put the productive rate at about 90% or about 30% of the time. TCR beta V- and J-gene trimming, according to a later analysis, was linked to a missense DCLRE1C variant. Among the CMV-associated chains, three were confirmed in vitro as specific for CMV antigens.

In the PCR, 60 Vbeta and 13 Jbeta primers were used. Clones were sequenced by immunoSEQ multiplex PCR, and TCRdb holds only the in-frame ones, with some missing. Here the sample spans some 76,000 clones, about 66% being singletons. As for this clone: Its antigen is still unknown.

The germline V gene has CDR1 SGDLS and CDR2 YYNGEE. The ends lost 2 bases at V and 5 bases at J; junction bases unmatched: 5. This CDR3 contains 15 residues. This TCR derives from a man between 60 and 75 years old in good health and CMV-seropositive. The sequencing input was PBMCs. The V and J genes are TRBV9 and TRBJ2-3; 10 positions match TRBD2. DNA for the CDR3: TGTGCCAGCAGCGTTAGCGGGGGGCTGGGAGATACGCAGTATTTT. This encodes CASSVSGGLGDTQYF.